This TCR beta chain was sequenced in a study of blood T cell repertoires in COVID-19. Study processing details: Cell counts per sample came from amplifying reference gene primers. Here immunoSEQ multiplex PCR was the method, and the copy in TCRdb shows in-frame clones only, minus some. That table gives V, J and clone size, and the DNA gave D and trimming. In the table there are about 270,000 clones, around 93% of which are singletons. The study drew participants aged about 18 to 89 years from some 24 US areas. The CDR3 consists of 19 residues. Germline V gene lookup returns CDR1 GTSNPN and CDR2 SVGIG (reference sequence). Germline trimming cut 3 bases from V and 4 bases from J; bases unmatched to any gene: 19.

The chain recombines TRBV30 with TRBJ2-5, with TRBD1 matching over 11 bases. This TCR derives from a man aged 40-55 years who had been exposed to COVID-19. The material sequenced was PBMCs or T cells enriched from blood (not recorded which). The CDR3 loop is CAWSPPDRGLLAGRETQYF. The CDR3 DNA sequence: TGTGCCTGGAGCCCCCCGGACAGGGGGCTTCTAGCGGGGCGAGAGACCCAGTACTTC.